Listed below are T cell receptor beta chains from one sample, sequenced in a study of blood T cells in healthy people across ages. TCRdb re-called the 5' RACE reads through MiXCR, storing one row per CDR3 protein. The table has about 800,000 distinct CDR3 sequences, about 25% seen once. The data were also submitted as part of a second study, on T cells of mothers and their children.

Source material: blood. These receptors came from a boy between 10 and 17 years old in good health. Each CDR3 is given with its conserved first and last residue. A D gene is named only where the DNA matches it firmly. Where a row states a size, it is once, few, many or the class of an expanded clone; other rows omit it.

>TRBV28|.|TRBD1|TRBJ2-7
TGTGCCAGCAGTACCTATGGGACAGGGTCCTCCTACGAGCAGTACTTC
CASSTYGTGSSYEQYF
>TRBV30|.|.|TRBJ2-7
TGTGCCTGGGGCGCGGGGCCATACGAGCAGTACTTC
CAWGAGPYEQYF
>TRBV9|few|.|TRBJ1-1
TGTGCCAGCAGCTTCGGGCCCGGCACTGAAGCTTTCTTT
CASSFGPGTEAFF
>TRBV20-1|.|.|TRBJ2-7
TGCAGTGCGAGGACAGAAAAGGGGCCCTACGAGCAGTACTTC
CSARTEKGPYEQYF
>TRBV3-1|few|.|TRBJ1-4
TGTGCCAGCAGCCAAGACAATCCAGATGAAAAACTGTTTTTT
CASSQDNPDEKLFF
>TRBV29-1|.|.|TRBJ2-1
TGCAGCGTTGAAGCGGACAGACGATATCTCAATGAGCAGTTCTTC
CSVEADRRYLNEQFF
>TRBV12-3/TRBV12-4|.|TRBD2|TRBJ2-1
TGTACCAGCAGTCAATCTAGCGGGAGTACCCACAATGAGCAGTTCTTC
CTSSQSSGSTHNEQFF
>TRBV7-2|few|TRBD2|TRBJ2-7
TGTGCCAGCAGCTTATGGGAGGGTGGGTTATACGAGCAGTACTTC
CASSLWEGGLYEQYF
>TRBV28|few|TRBD1|TRBJ1-6
TGTGCCACCCTATACCAGGGGGTCCATTCACCCCTCCACTTT
CATLYQGVHSPLHF
>TRBV7-2|.|TRBD1|TRBJ1-2
TGTGCCAGCAGCTTAGTCCTACAGGGGGACTATGGCTACACCTTC
CASSLVLQGDYGYTF